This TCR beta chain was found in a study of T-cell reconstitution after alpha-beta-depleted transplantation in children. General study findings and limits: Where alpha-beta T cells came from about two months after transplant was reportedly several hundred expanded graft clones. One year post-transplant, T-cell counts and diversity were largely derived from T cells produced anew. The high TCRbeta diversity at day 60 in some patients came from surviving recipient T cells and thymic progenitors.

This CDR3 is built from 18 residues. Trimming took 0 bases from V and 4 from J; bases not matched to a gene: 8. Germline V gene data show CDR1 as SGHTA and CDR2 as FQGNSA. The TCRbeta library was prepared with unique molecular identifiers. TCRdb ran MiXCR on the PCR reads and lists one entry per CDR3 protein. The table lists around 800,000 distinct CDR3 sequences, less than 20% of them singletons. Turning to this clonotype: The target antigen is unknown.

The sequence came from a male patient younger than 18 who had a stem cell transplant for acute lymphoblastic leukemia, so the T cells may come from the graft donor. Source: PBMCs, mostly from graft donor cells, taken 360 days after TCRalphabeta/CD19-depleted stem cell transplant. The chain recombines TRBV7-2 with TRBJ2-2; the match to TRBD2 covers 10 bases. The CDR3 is CASSLAGPWTSGTGELFF. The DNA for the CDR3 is TGTGCCAGCAGCTTAGCCGGCCCCTGGACTAGCGGCACCGGGGAGCTGTTTTTT. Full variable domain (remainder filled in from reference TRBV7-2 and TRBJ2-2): GAGVSQSPSNKVTEKGKDVELRCDPISGHTALYWYRQSLGQGLEFLIYFQGNSAPDKSGLPSDRFSAERTGGSVSTLTIQRTQQEDSAVYLCASSLAGPWTSGTGELFFGEGSRLTVL.